These 5 T cell receptor beta chains originate from one sample sequenced in a study of T cell changes during pregnancy in multiple sclerosis. Sequencing used immunoSEQ multiplex PCR; TCRdb keeps in-frame clones, though not all of them. The sample holds about 38,000 clones, more than 90% seen once. The sequencing here drew on CD8+ T cells from peripheral blood mononuclear cells, taken in the third trimester of pregnancy. The receptor source for this set is a female donor with multiple sclerosis, enrolled in a pregnancy study.

This rearrangement joins TRBV7-2 to TRBJ2-5, with TRBD1 as a possible D gene (5 bases). V lost 2 bases, J lost 5 bases, and 12 bases lay in between. The CDR3 is 14 amino acids. Germline V lookup: CDR1 SGHTA, CDR2 FQGNSA. CDR3 protein: CASSLSGLEETQYF. Here the CDR3 DNA reads TGTGCCAGCAGCTTATCAGGGCTGGAGGAGACCCAGTACTTC.

This chain uses TRBV2 with TRBJ1-5, with D possibly TRBD1 on 5 matching bases. The germline gives CDR1 SNHLY, CDR2 FYNNEI. Trimming left V 4 bases short and J 3 bases short, with 16 bases between. The CDR3 extends over 16 amino acids. CDR3 nucleotide sequence: TGTGCCAGCAGTGGTATCGGGCAGGGTACCAATCAGCCCCAGCATTTT. Its protein product is CASSGIGQGTNQPQHF.

The V and J genes are TRBV6-5 and TRBJ2-1; 10 positions agree with TRBD1. The CDR3 sequence is 14 residues long. Losses at the gene ends were 10 bases for V and 9 bases for J; bases not matched to a gene: 12. The germline V gene encodes CDR1 MNHEY and CDR2 SVGAGI. The CDR3: CATSRTGGRIEQFF. CDR3 sequence (DNA): TGTGCCACCTCCCGGACAGGGGGAAGAATTGAGCAGTTCTTC.

The chain recombines TRBV11-1 with TRBJ2-7; 7 nucleotides agree with TRBD2. The CDR3 has 13 residues. J lost 6 bases, V lost 4 bases, and 6 bases had no gene match. Germline-derived CDR1 and CDR2 are SGHAT and FQDESV (reference sequence). The CDR3 DNA follows: TGTGCCAGCAGCTCCGCGGGAGCGTTCGAGCAGTACTTC. Amino acids: CASSSAGAFEQYF.

The gene calls are TRBV13 and TRBJ2-1; 8 bases match TRBD2. Trimming cost V 2 bases and J 12 bases; bases outside gene matches: 6. The CDR3 length is 13 residues. CDR1 and CDR2 from the germline V gene are PRHDT and FYEKMQ (reference sequence). CDR3 nucleotide sequence: TGTGCCAGCAGCTTACTCACTAGCGGCGGGCAGTTCTTC. Translating gives CASSLLTSGGQFF.